This T cell receptor (beta chain) originates from a study of naive and memory T cell subsets. Overall study results and limits: Possibly reflecting memory cells re-expressing CD45RA, a few larger clonotypes occurred in naive repertoires, especially CD8.

This CDR3 is 14 amino acids long. The germline CDR1 and CDR2 sequences are MNHNY and SVGAGI (reference sequence). Trimming took 2 bases from V and 6 from J, leaving 14 bases between them. An equimolar mix of two oligonucleotides served as the beta constant-region primer for TRBC1 and TRBC2. Nested alpha and beta constant-region primers with the SP2 primer drove four PCR rounds on ligated cDNA. TCRdb itself ran the UMI-ligation and nested PCR reads through MiXCR, one entry per CDR3 protein. The table lists roughly 100,000 distinct CDR3 sequences, approximately 14% of them singletons. This clonotype has more than one count but fewer than ten. Its antigen is currently unknown. CMV status came from CD4+ T cell IFNgamma after overnight CMV lysate stimulation of fresh PBMCs.

The clonotype originates from a human donor in good health. The gene calls are TRBV6-6 and TRBJ2-7; D is perhaps TRBD1 or TRBD2 (6 bases each). The specimen was naive CD8+ T cells from blood. The CDR3 spells CASSYVGGRGEQYF. In DNA form, the CDR3 reads TGTGCCAGCAGTTACGTAGGGGGGCGCGGCGAGCAGTACTTC.